Below are 18 T cell receptor beta chains sequenced from a single sample in a study of T cell responses to AZD1222 COVID-19 vaccine. The protocol was immunoSEQ multiplex PCR, while the TCRdb copy is restricted to in-frame clones and leaves out a portion. There are about 110,000 clones in the sample; approximately 89% occur only once, and under 25% lies in the top ten. The material sequenced was peripheral blood, taken on day 0 of AZD1222 vaccination. Every receptor here comes from an adult in good health.

The chain employs TRBV7-3 and TRBJ2-3; D may correspond to TRBD1 or TRBD2 (7 bases each). The CDR3 runs 20 residues. With 5 bases removed from V and 2 bases from J, the gap between germline ends came to 29 bases. Germline CDR1 SGHTA, CDR2 FQGTGA. The CDR3, as DNA: TGTGCCAGCAGCGTCAATATACAGGGGAGGGCGGGGACGAACACAGATACGCAGTATTTT. As protein: CASSVNIQGRAGTNTDTQYF.

The chain joins TRBV3-1 (or the pseudogene TRBV3-2) to TRBJ1-4, with D possibly TRBD1 on 5 matching bases. The CDR3 loop spans 15 amino acids. Deletions cut 4 bases from V and 5 bases from J, with 14 bases between. Germline loops: CDR1 LGHDT, CDR2 YNNKEL (reference sequence). The CDR3 spells CASSPPGGENEKLFF. In nucleotides, the CDR3 is TGTGCCAGCAGCCCTCCCGGGGGGGAAAATGAAAAACTGTTTTTT.

This clone was seen only once. The rearrangement links TRBV10-3 to TRBJ1-2; the D gene is possibly TRBD1 (5 bases). CDR3 length: 16 residues. The V gene lost 3 bases and the J gene lost 2 bases, with 16 bases spanning the gap. CDR1 and CDR2 from the germline V gene are ENHRY and SYGVKD. The CDR3 is CAISEGWDPLNYGYTF. The CDR3 nucleotides read TGTGCCATCAGTGAAGGCTGGGACCCTTTGAACTATGGCTACACCTTC.

The chain couples TRBV6-2 or TRBV6-3 to TRBJ1-5; TRBD1 aligns across 12 bases. Per germline, CDR1 MNHEY and CDR2 SVGEGT. The CDR3 extends over 19 amino acids. With 0 bases clipped from V and 0 bases from J, the junction kept 6 bases outside the gene matches. The CDR3 DNA reads TGTGCCAGCAGTTACTCAGGGACAGGGGGCGAAACTAGCAATCAGCCCCAGCATTTT. Its translation is CASSYSGTGGETSNQPQHF.

The chain has TRBV19 and TRBJ1-1, with TRBD1 identical over 7 bases. With 3 bases clipped from V and 2 bases from J, the junction kept 6 bases outside the gene matches. The CDR3 totals 15 residues. Per the germline V gene, CDR1 is LNHDA and CDR2 is SQIVND (reference sequence). The DNA of the CDR3 is TGTGCCAGTAGTATGTCTAGACAGGGCAACACTGAAGCTTTCTTT. Translating it yields CASSMSRQGNTEAFF.

The genes are TRBV14 and TRBJ1-5, with D uncertain. Germline V CDR1 and CDR2: SGHDN, FVKESK. V was clipped by 4 bases and J by 6 bases, with 13 bases between them. CDR3 length: 14 amino acids. The CDR3: CASSLAGVGQPQHF. The DNA for the CDR3 is TGTGCCAGCAGCCTTGCGGGAGTCGGTCAGCCCCAGCATTTT.

This chain connects TRBV5-1 to TRBJ1-1; D may be TRBD1 (5 bases). Trimming removed 4 bases at V and 4 bases at J, with 17 bases between. CDR3 length equals 15 residues. Germline-derived CDR1 and CDR2 are SGHRS and YFSETQ. The CDR3 spells CASSQLQARGTEAFF. Written as DNA, the CDR3 is TGCGCCAGCAGCCAACTACAGGCGAGGGGCACTGAAGCTTTCTTT.

This chain links TRBV27 with TRBJ1-5; D uncertain. The CDR3 runs 16 residues. Germline CDR1 reads MNHEY; CDR2 reads SMNVEV (reference sequence). Trimming took off 0 bases at V and 4 bases at J, with 13 bases between the two ends. DNA of the CDR3: TGTGCCAGCAGTTTATCAGGGAAATTGGGGAATCAGCCCCAGCATTTT. Protein product: CASSLSGKLGNQPQHF.

The J gene is TRBJ1-2, the V gene TRBV4-1, with D possibly matching TRBD1 (5 bases). The V gene lost 1 base and the J gene lost 7 bases, with 13 bases spanning the gap. Germline V gene sequence: CDR1 MGHRA, CDR2 YSYEKL. This CDR3 is 14 amino acids long. The CDR3 DNA reads as TGCGCCAGCAGCCAAGGAGAGGGGACCCTTGGCTACACCTTC. This translates into CASSQGEGTLGYTF.

On this clone itself: Other DNA sequences from this sample encode an identical CDR3 as well. The V call is TRBV3-1 (or the pseudogene TRBV3-2), the J call TRBJ2-1; D is unresolved. The germline V and J ends were trimmed by 0 bases and 4 bases, with 7 bases remaining between them. This CDR3 is built from 14 residues. Germline V gene sequence: CDR1 LGHDT, CDR2 YNNKEL (reference sequence). CDR3 bases: TGTGCCAGCAGCCAAGATTCCGGGTACAATGAGCAGTTCTTC. This sequence encodes CASSQDSGYNEQFF.

The chain uses TRBV29-1 and TRBJ2-5; D possibly corresponds to TRBD1 (7 bases). The V gene lost 8 bases and the J gene lost 2 bases, with 12 bases spanning the gap. Germline assignment: CDR1 SQVTM and CDR2 ANQGSEA. This CDR3 has 12 amino acids. CDR3 region: CSTSRGQETQYF. In DNA form, the CDR3 reads TGCAGCACTAGCAGGGGGCAAGAGACCCAGTACTTC. Filled out from reference TRBV29-1 and TRBJ2-5, the complete variable domain reads SAVISQKPSRDICQRGTSLTIQCQVDSQVTMMFWYRQQPGQSLTLIATANQGSEATYESGFVIDKFPISRPNLTFSTLTVSNMSPEDSSIYLCSTSRGQETQYFGPGTRLLVL.

The genes are TRBV2 and TRBJ2-5; 7 bases agree with TRBD2. The V gene's germline CDR1 is SNHLY and CDR2 FYNNEI. The CDR3 extends over 15 amino acids. With V trimmed by 4 bases and J by 5 bases, 10 bases remained unmatched. CDR3 loop: CASSVRGGNGETQYF. The DNA of the CDR3 is TGTGCCAGCAGTGTTCGGGGAGGGAACGGTGAGACCCAGTACTTC.

This chain links TRBV18 with TRBJ2-7; tentatively, D is TRBD1 or TRBD2 (5 bases each). The CDR3 has 15 residues. Germline-derived CDR1 and CDR2 are KGHSH and LQKENI. The V end was cut by 0 bases, the J end by 4 bases, with 13 bases between. CDR3: CASSPPPGRGYEQYF. In DNA, the CDR3 is TGTGCCAGCTCACCACCGCCAGGGCGCGGGTACGAGCAGTACTTC.

The CDR3 spells CAWSVSGGSYEQYF. The CDR3 coding sequence is TGTGCCTGGAGTGTAAGCGGGGGATCCTACGAGCAGTACTTC. The rearrangement joins TRBV30 to TRBJ2-7, with 8 bases aligning to TRBD2. There are 14 residues in the CDR3. V trimming: 0 bases; J trimming: 1 base; junction bases outside the gene matches: 2. In germline, CDR1 is GTSNPN, CDR2 SVGIG (reference sequence).

The chain recombines TRBV18 with TRBJ1-2, with TRBD1 matching over 9 bases. CDR1 is KGHSH, CDR2 LQKENI, per germline. J lost 3 bases, V lost 6 bases, and 11 bases had no gene match. The CDR3 is 16 amino acids. Written as DNA, the CDR3 is TGTGCCAGCTCCCGGGATCGGGACAGGGCCCACTATGGCTACACCTTC. This sequence encodes CASSRDRDRAHYGYTF.

This chain connects TRBV5-6 to TRBJ1-2, with 7 positions matching TRBD1. The CDR3 contains 13 residues. Germline V gene lookup returns CDR1 SGHDT and CDR2 YYEEEE. V gave up 1 base and J gave up 4 bases; unmatched junction bases: 1. CDR3 in DNA: TGTGCCAGCAGCTTGCCAGGGGGCTATGGCTACACCTTC. It codes for CASSLPGGYGYTF.

This chain connects TRBV6-5 to TRBJ2-3; the D gene is possibly TRBD2 (6 bases). Deletions cut 4 bases from V and 6 bases from J, with 20 bases between. The CDR3 sequence is 16 residues long. From germline, CDR1 is MNHEY and CDR2 SVGAGI. CDR3 residues: CASSSMASVRGDTQYF. The DNA for the CDR3 is TGTGCCAGCAGTTCGATGGCTAGCGTACGGGGGGATACGCAGTATTTT.

This chain uses TRBV5-4 with TRBJ1-2; perhaps TRBD1 as D (5 bases). V was trimmed by 3 bases and J by 2 bases, leaving 11 bases between them. The CDR3 has 14 amino acids. The germline gives CDR1 SGHNT, CDR2 YYREEE (reference sequence). DNA for the CDR3: TGTGCCAGCAGCTCCATGGGGGGAAACTATGGCTACACCTTC. Translating it yields CASSSMGGNYGYTF.